A single sample is the source of the 24 T cell receptor beta chains below, sequenced in a study of early T cells in non-severe SARS-CoV-2 infection. From the 5' RACE reads, TCRdb called clonotypes with MiXCR, one entry per CDR3 protein. The sample has just under 60,000 distinct CDR3 sequences, about 9.8% seen once. The sample taken for sequencing was whole blood. The receptors here all came from an adult who was a healthcare worker with PCR-confirmed SARS-CoV-2 infection or an uninfected control (not recorded which).

The V and J genes are TRBV5-1 and TRBJ1-1; D unresolved. The V end was cut by 3 bases, the J end by 7 bases, with 10 bases between. This CDR3 contains 12 residues. The germline gives CDR1 SGHRS, CDR2 YFSETQ. CDR3 in amino acids: CASSSRGSEAFF. In DNA form, the CDR3 reads TGCGCCAGCAGCTCCCGAGGGAGTGAAGCTTTCTTT.

This clonotype appeared many times. The V and J genes are TRBV5-5 and TRBJ2-7; a possible D gene is TRBD1 (5 bases). Germline loops: CDR1 SGHKS, CDR2 YYEKEE (reference sequence). CDR3 length: 15 residues. Trimming took off 4 bases at V and 2 bases at J, with 16 bases between the two ends. The CDR3 loop is CASSPGQEIPYEQYF. The DNA of the CDR3 is TGTGCCAGCAGCCCAGGGCAGGAAATTCCCTACGAGCAGTACTTC.

This clonotype has ten or more counts. The CDR3 coding sequence is TGTGCCAGCTCACCATATGACACTGAAGCTTTCTTT. This gives the protein CASSPYDTEAFF. The chain combines TRBV18 with TRBJ1-1; no firm D call. Deletions cut 2 bases from V and 3 bases from J, with 4 bases between. Germline CDR1 and CDR2: KGHSH and LQKENI. There are 12 residues in the CDR3. Full variable domain (rest looked up from reference TRBV18 and TRBJ1-1): NAGVMQNPRHLVRRRGQEARLRCSPMKGHSHVYWYRQLPEEGLKFMVYLQKENIIDESGMPKERFSAEFPKEGPSILRIQQVVRGDSAAYFCASSPYDTEAFFGQGTRLTVV.

The chain uses TRBV28 and TRBJ2-1, with D hard to call. The CDR3 contains 11 residues. The V gene lost 4 bases and the J gene lost 8 bases, with 6 bases spanning the gap. Germline assignment: CDR1 MDHEN and CDR2 SYDVKM. The CDR3, as DNA: TGTGCCAGCAGTTCGACTTATGAGCAGTTCTTC. Translation gives CASSSTYEQFF.

This clonotype appeared a few times. The V and J genes are TRBV7-9 and TRBJ2-1; TRBD2 matches 9 bases. After removal of 3 bases from V and 7 bases from J, the junction contained 4 bases not matched to a gene. CDR3 length equals 14 residues. Germline-derived CDR1 and CDR2 are SEHNR and FQNEAQ (reference sequence). CDR3 loop: CASSFLAGPNEQFF. For the CDR3, the DNA is TGTGCCAGCAGCTTCCTAGCGGGGCCGAATGAGCAGTTCTTC. The full variable domain, completed using reference TRBV7-9 and TRBJ2-1, is DTGVSQNPRHKITKRGQNVTFRCDPISEHNRLYWYRQTLGQGPEFLTYFQNEAQLEKSRLLSDRFSAERPKGSFSTLEIQRTEQGDSAMYLCASSFLAGPNEQFFGPGTRLTVL.

This clonotype has a handful of counts. This rearrangement joins TRBV10-3 to TRBJ2-6, with D perhaps TRBD1 (6 bases). V gave up 4 bases and J gave up 1 base, with 11 bases separating them. The CDR3 contains 16 residues. Germline V gene data show CDR1 as ENHRY and CDR2 as SYGVKD. CDR3 protein: CAISGTVPSGANVLTF. The CDR3 DNA reads TGTGCCATCAGTGGGACAGTCCCATCTGGGGCCAACGTCCTGACTTTC.

This clonotype occurred a few times. The V and J genes are TRBV12-3 or TRBV12-4 and TRBJ2-7; TRBD2 is a possible D gene (7 bases). V lost 3 bases and J lost 6, with 9 bases in between. This CDR3 is 12 amino acids long. This CDR3 reads CASSFGGAEQYF. CDR3 nucleotide sequence: TGTGCCAGCAGTTTTGGGGGGGCCGAGCAGTACTTC.

This clonotype came up a few times. V and J are TRBV15 and TRBJ2-3; the D gene is possibly TRBD2 (5 bases). Trimming took 0 bases from V and 2 from J, leaving 12 bases between them. Germline CDR1 is LNHNV and CDR2 is YYDKDF (reference sequence). The CDR3 sequence is 16 residues long. In DNA form, the CDR3 reads TGTGCCACCAGCAGAGAATCCTCGGGGTACACAGATACGCAGTATTTT. As protein: CATSRESSGYTDTQYF.

This clonotype was found many times. The genes are TRBV12-3 or TRBV12-4 and TRBJ2-7; 8 nucleotides align to TRBD2. The V gene end was trimmed by 1 base and the J gene end by 2 bases; junction bases not matched to a gene: 4. The CDR3 extends over 15 amino acids. The CDR3 DNA reads as TGTGCCAGCAGTTTAGGCGCGGGAGGTACCTACGAGCAGTACTTC. Amino acids: CASSLGAGGTYEQYF.

In this sample, this clonotype turned up a few times. This sequence joins TRBV6-6 and TRBJ2-5; D is undetermined. The CDR3 is made up of 15 amino acids. Trimming pared 7 bases from V and 7 bases from J, leaving 22 bases between. The germline V gene encodes CDR1 MNHNY and CDR2 SVGAGI (reference sequence). The CDR3 is CASTPVPGPLGTQYF. For the CDR3, the DNA is TGTGCCAGCACCCCCGTGCCTGGGCCCCTCGGGACCCAGTACTTC.

This clonotype was seen repeatedly, ten times or more. This sequence joins TRBV20-1 and TRBJ2-7; no clear D. The germline V gene has CDR1 DFQATT and CDR2 SNEGSKA (reference sequence). V was clipped by 1 base and J by 1 base, with 14 bases between them. CDR3 length equals 15 residues. The DNA of the CDR3 is TGCAGTGCTAGAGTTTTTAGTTCGACTTCCTACGAGCAGTACTTC. It specifies CSARVFSSTSYEQYF.

This clonotype was observed many times. The V gene is TRBV6-1, the J gene TRBJ2-2; D is unresolved. There are 14 residues in the CDR3. Germline CDR1 is MNHNS and CDR2 is SASEGT. The V end was cut by 1 base, the J end by 2 bases, with 5 bases between. The CDR3 DNA reads TGTGCCAGCAGTGAAGAACATAACACCGGGGAGCTGTTTTTT. Translation: CASSEEHNTGELFF.

The chain carries TRBV12-3 or TRBV12-4 and TRBJ2-3; 7 bases fit TRBD2. The V segment lost 7 bases and the J segment 6 bases; nucleotides outside the gene matches: 13. CDR3 length: 15 amino acids. The CDR3 is CASIPGTTTPDTQYF. CDR3 nucleotide sequence: TGTGCCAGCATTCCGGGGACTACTACCCCTGATACGCAGTATTTT.

The sample holds a few counts of this clonotype. The chain employs TRBV7-2 and TRBJ2-7, with D unresolved. The V gene lost 3 bases and the J gene lost 2 bases, with 14 bases spanning the gap. Looked up from germline, CDR1 is SGHTA and CDR2 is FQGNSA. This CDR3 is built from 15 residues. CDR3 sequence reads: CASSLGFTPTYEQYF. The CDR3 bases are TGTGCCAGCAGCTTGGGTTTCACTCCTACCTACGAGCAGTACTTC.

This clonotype was seen many times. The V gene is TRBV2, the J gene TRBJ2-5, with TRBD2 matching over 13 bases. The CDR3 sequence is 17 residues long. Germline CDR1 SNHLY, CDR2 FYNNEI. Germline trimming cut 3 bases from V and 0 bases from J; bases unmatched to any gene: 4. The CDR3 DNA is TGTGCCAGCAGTGAGAAACTAGCGGGAGGGTACCAAGAGACCCAGTACTTC. Protein product: CASSEKLAGGYQETQYF.

Many counts were recorded for this clonotype. V usage is TRBV5-1 and J usage is TRBJ2-5; D might be TRBD1 (6 bases). Trimming removed 1 base at V and 2 bases at J, with 27 bases between. Germline-derived CDR1 and CDR2 are SGHRS and YFSETQ. This CDR3 region has 20 residues. The CDR3 protein is CASSLFSQGWQGSSQETQYF. CDR3 bases: TGCGCCAGCAGCTTGTTCTCCCAGGGGTGGCAGGGGAGCTCGCAAGAGACCCAGTACTTC.

This clonotype has just a few counts. The chain combines TRBV9 with TRBJ1-1; D remains ambiguous. The CDR3 contains 14 residues. V lost 0 bases, J lost 4 bases, and 10 bases lay in between. The germline V gene encodes CDR1 SGDLS and CDR2 YYNGEE. The CDR3 protein is CASSVDNRVTEAFF. CDR3 DNA sequence: TGTGCCAGCAGCGTAGACAATAGGGTCACTGAAGCTTTCTTT.

There are many counts of this clonotype. The chain couples TRBV28 to TRBJ2-2; no firm D call. The CDR3 extends over 16 amino acids. Between the trimmed V and J ends, which lost 1 base and 2 bases, there was a span of 11 bases. The V gene's germline CDR1 is MDHEN and CDR2 SYDVKM. For the CDR3, the DNA is TGTGCCAGCAGTTTATCGTTTAGGGTTAACACCGGGGAGCTGTTTTTT. Its translation: CASSLSFRVNTGELFF.

The table lists this clonotype with a few counts. This chain uses TRBV6-2 or TRBV6-3 with TRBJ2-7, with 10 nucleotides matching TRBD1. Per the germline V gene, CDR1 is MNHEY and CDR2 is SVGEGT. This CDR3 has 15 residues. The V and J ends lost 5 bases and 6 bases, in that order; junction bases with no gene match: 10. The CDR3 DNA sequence: TGTGCCAGCAGTCTACCCGGGACAGGGGCCCCCGAGCAGTACTTC. Translated: CASSLPGTGAPEQYF.

This clonotype was observed a few times. The rearrangement joins TRBV6-1 to TRBJ1-2, with 7 bases matching TRBD1. From germline, CDR1 is MNHNS and CDR2 SASEGT. V was clipped by 2 bases and J by 5 bases; unmatched bases: 2. The length of the CDR3 is 13 residues. In DNA, the CDR3 is TGTGCCAGCAGTGAACAGGGACAGTATGGCTACACCTTC. This translates into CASSEQGQYGYTF.

This clonotype was recorded at least ten times. This chain links TRBV28 with TRBJ1-4, with D hard to call. The CDR3 consists of 14 residues. Germline CDR1 reads MDHEN; CDR2 reads SYDVKM. V dropped 5 bases and J dropped 3 bases, with 10 bases sitting between them. The CDR3, as DNA: TGTGCCAGCAGTCCGCGGGCCGCTAATGAAAAACTGTTTTTT. Translation: CASSPRAANEKLFF.

In regard to this clonotype: At one end, the junction sequence differs from germline, possibly due to a read error. V usage is TRBV7-2 and J usage is TRBJ1-1, with D hard to call. There are 13 residues in the CDR3. Per the germline V gene, CDR1 is SGHTA and CDR2 is FQGNSA. The CDR3 DNA follows: TGTGCCTGCAGCCTGAGTTTGAACACTGAAGCTTTCTTT. Protein sequence: CACSLSLNTEAFF.

The sample holds many counts of this clonotype. This chain uses TRBV12-3 or TRBV12-4 with TRBJ1-1, with D unresolved. This CDR3 is 13 amino acids long. The V and J ends lost 6 bases and 7 bases respectively, with 15 bases between them. CDR3 in DNA: TGTGCCAGCAGCAGCGACGGAACAATTGAAGCTTTCTTT. Protein: CASSSDGTIEAFF.

The chain is built from TRBV28 and TRBJ2-1; 8 bases map to TRBD2. The V gene's germline CDR1 is MDHEN and CDR2 SYDVKM. The trim removed 5 bases at V and 4 bases at J, leaving 7 bases unmatched. This CDR3 comprises 15 residues. CDR3 sequence reads: CASSDIAGRYNEQFF. CDR3 nucleotides: TGTGCCAGCAGTGATATAGCGGGAAGGTACAATGAGCAGTTCTTC.